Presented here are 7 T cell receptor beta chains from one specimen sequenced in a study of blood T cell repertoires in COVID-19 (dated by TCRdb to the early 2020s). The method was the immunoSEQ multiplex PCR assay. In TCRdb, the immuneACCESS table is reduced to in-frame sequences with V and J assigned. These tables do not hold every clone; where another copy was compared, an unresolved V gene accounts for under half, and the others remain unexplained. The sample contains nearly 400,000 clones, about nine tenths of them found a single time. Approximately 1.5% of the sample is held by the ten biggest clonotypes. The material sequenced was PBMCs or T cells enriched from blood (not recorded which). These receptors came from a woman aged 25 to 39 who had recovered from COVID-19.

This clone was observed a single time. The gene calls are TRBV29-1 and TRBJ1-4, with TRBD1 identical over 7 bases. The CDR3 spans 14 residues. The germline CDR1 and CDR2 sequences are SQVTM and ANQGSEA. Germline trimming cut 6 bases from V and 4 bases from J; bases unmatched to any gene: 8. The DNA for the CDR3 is TGCAGCGTGATGCCGGGACAGCTTAATGAAAAACTGTTTTTT. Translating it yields CSVMPGQLNEKLFF.

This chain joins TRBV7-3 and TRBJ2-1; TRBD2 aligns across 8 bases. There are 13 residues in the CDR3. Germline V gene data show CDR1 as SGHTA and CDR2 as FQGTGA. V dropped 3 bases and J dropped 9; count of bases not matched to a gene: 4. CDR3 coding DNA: TGTGCCAGCAGCTTTGCGGGAGGCGGTGAGCAGTTCTTC. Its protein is CASSFAGGGEQFF.

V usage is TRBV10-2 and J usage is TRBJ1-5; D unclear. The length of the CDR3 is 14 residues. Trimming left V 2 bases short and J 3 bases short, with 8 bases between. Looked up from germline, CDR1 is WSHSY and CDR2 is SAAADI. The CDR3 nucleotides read TGCGCCAGCAGTGAGGCTCAGATCAATCAGCCCCAGCATTTT. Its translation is CASSEAQINQPQHF.

For the CDR3, the DNA is TGTGCCAGCAGCTTACGTCGTGCGGGAGCCTCCTACAATGAGCAGTTCTTC. Its protein is CASSLRRAGASYNEQFF. The rearrangement uses TRBV7-3 and TRBJ2-1, with 7 bases that match TRBD2. The germline V gene has CDR1 SGHTA and CDR2 FQGTGA. CDR3 length: 17 residues. The J segment lost 0 bases and the V segment lost 2 bases, leaving 7 bases of the junction unmatched.

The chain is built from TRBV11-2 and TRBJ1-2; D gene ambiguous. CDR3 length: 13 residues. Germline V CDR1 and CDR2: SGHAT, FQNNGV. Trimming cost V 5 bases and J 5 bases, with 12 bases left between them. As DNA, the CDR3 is TGTGCCAGCAGCGCTCGTCAGGTTTATGGCTACACCTTC. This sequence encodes CASSARQVYGYTF.

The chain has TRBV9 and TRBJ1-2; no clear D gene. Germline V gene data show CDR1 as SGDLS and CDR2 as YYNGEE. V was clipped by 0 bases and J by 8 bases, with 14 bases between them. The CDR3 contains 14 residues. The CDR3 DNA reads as TGTGCCAGCAGCGTAGGTGGGAGTTCGGGCGGCTACACCTTC. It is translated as CASSVGGSSGGYTF. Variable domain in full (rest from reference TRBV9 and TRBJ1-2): DSGVTQTPKHLITATGQRVTLRCSPRSGDLSVYWYQQSLDQGLQFLIQYYNGEERAKGNILERFSAQQFPDLHSELNLSSLELGDSALYFCASSVGGSSGGYTFGSGTRLTVV.

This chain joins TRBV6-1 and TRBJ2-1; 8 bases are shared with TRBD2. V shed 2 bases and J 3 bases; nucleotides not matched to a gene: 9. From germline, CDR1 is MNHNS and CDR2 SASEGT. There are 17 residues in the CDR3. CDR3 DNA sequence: TGTGCCAGCAGTGAATTCGCTAGCGGGCCTCTCTACAATGAGCAGTTCTTC. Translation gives CASSEFASGPLYNEQFF.